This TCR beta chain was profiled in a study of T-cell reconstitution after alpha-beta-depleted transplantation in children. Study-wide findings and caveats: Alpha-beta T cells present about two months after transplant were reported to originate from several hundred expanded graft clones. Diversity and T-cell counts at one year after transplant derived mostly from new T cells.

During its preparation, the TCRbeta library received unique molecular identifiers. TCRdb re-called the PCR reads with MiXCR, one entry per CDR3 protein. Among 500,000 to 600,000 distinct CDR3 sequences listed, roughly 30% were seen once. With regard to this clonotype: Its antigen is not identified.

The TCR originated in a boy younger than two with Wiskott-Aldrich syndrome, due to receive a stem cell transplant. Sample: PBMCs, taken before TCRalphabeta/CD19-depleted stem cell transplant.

The CDR3 region is CAISSTYEQYF. In DNA form, the CDR3 reads TGTGCCATCAGTTCGACCTACGAGCAGTACTTC. The chain couples TRBV10-3 to TRBJ2-7; D is ambiguous. V shed 5 bases and J shed 2 bases, with 4 bases lying between them. Germline V CDR1 and CDR2: ENHRY, SYGVKD. CDR3 size: 11 residues.